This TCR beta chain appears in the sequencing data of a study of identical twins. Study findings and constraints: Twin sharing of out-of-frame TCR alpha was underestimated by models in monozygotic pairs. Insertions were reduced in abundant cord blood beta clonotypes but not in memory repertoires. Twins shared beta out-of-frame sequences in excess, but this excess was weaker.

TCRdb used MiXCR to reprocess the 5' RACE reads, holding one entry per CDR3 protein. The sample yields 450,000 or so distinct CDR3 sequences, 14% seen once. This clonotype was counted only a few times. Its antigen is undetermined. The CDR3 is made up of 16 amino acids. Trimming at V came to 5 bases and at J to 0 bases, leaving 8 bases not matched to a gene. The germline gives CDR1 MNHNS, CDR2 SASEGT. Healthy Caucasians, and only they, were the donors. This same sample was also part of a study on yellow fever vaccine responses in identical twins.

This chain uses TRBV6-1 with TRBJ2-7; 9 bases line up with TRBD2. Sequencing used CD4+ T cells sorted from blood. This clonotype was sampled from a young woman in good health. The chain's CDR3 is CASSPLAGSRSYEQYF. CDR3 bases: TGTGCCAGCAGTCCGCTAGCGGGGAGTCGCTCCTACGAGCAGTACTTC.